This TCR beta chain was retrieved from a study of blood T cell repertoires in COVID-19. Looking at the study overall: The United States, Italy and Spain were the sources of the acute and convalescent COVID-19 samples. From T cells, B-cell-depleted T cells, or PBMCs came the material, which was cDNA or gDNA.

Repertoires were generated with immunoSEQ multiplex PCR, while TCRdb's copy carries only in-frame clones and drops some. This repertoire shows approximately 150,000 clones, roughly nine tenths found once; its top ten account for about 5%. The V gene's germline CDR1 is WNHNN and CDR2 SYGVQD (reference sequence). The CDR3 has 12 residues. With 3 bases removed from V and 4 bases from J, the gap between germline ends came to 7 bases. Sequencing input: peripheral blood. This sequence originates from a human donor in a cohort sampled during active COVID-19. V usage is TRBV10-1 and J usage is TRBJ2-7, with D uncertain. The CDR3 bases are TGCGCCAGCAGTGATAACGGTTACGAGCAGTACTTC. Translating gives CASSDNGYEQYF.